This T cell receptor beta chain appears in the sequencing data of a study of T cell responses to AZD1222 COVID-19 vaccine. Points from the study as a whole: Increases in Spike-specific TCR breadth and depth were seen after two AZD1222 doses. Only five or six AZD1222 recipients were seropositive at baseline.

Points on this clone: Its antigen is not known.

Assay: immunoSEQ multiplex PCR; the TCRdb copy retains only in-frame clones and omits some. The table includes over 120,000 clones, almost 95% detected once. Recipients boosted at about 4 weeks or about 12 weeks are pooled. Germline CDR1 reads SGHAT; CDR2 reads FQNNGV. This CDR3 has 16 amino acids. Trimming cost V 4 bases and J 1 base; bases outside gene matches: 7. The gene calls are TRBV11-2 and TRBJ2-5; 9 positions match TRBD2. The TCR sequence derives from an adult who received the AZD1222 COVID-19 vaccine. The starting material was peripheral blood, obtained 28 days after the second AZD1222 dose. The CDR3 bases are TGTGCCAGCAGCTCCTTGGGTAGCGGGGGCCAAGAGACCCAGTACTTC. Its translation: CASSSLGSGGQETQYF.